This TCR beta chain was sequenced in a study of blood T cell repertoires in COVID-19. Study overall: Samples taken during acute and convalescent COVID-19 were collected in the United States, Italy and Spain. The analysed material was cDNA or gDNA that came from T cells, B-cell-depleted T cells, or PBMCs.

Original handling: Amplification of reference gene primers provided the estimated nucleated cell counts. Clones were sequenced by immunoSEQ multiplex PCR, and TCRdb holds only the in-frame ones, with some missing. V, J and clone size are taken as reported in that table, and D and trimming were inferred from the DNA itself. Here the sample spans 70,000 to 95,000 clones, roughly 90% being singletons. CDR3 length: 13 residues. Between the trimmed V and J ends, which lost 4 bases and 3 bases, there was a span of 9 bases. CDR1 and CDR2 from the germline V gene are MNHEY and SVGAGI. Sequencing was carried out using peripheral blood. This sequence originates from a human donor with active COVID-19. The donor label of this sample is uncertain. The gene calls are TRBV6-5 and TRBJ1-1; D uncertain. CDR3 sequence: CASSSYGDTEAFF. In DNA, the CDR3 is TGTGCCAGCAGTTCCTACGGTGACACTGAAGCTTTCTTT.